These T cell receptor beta chains were read from a single sample in a study of beta chain features in type 1 diabetes. The method was immunoSEQ multiplex PCR; TCRdb's version includes in-frame clones alone and lacks a portion of them. The sample has more than 120,000 clones; 13% are singletons. Sequencing input: central memory CD4+ T cells from blood. Every receptor here comes from a man aged 18 to 29 with type 1 diabetes. The CDR3 runs from the conserved cysteine through the conserved F or W. Fields, in order: D gene, clone size, J gene, V gene, CDR3 protein, CDR3 DNA. The D gene is left open where the match is weak. A clone size is listed for some rows: how often the clone was seen (once, few, many), or a class if it is expanded.

>NA|NA|TRBJ1-1|TRBV30
CAWSGVGNTEAFF
TGTGCCTGGAGCGGGGTGGGGAACACTGAAGCTTTCTTT
>NA|few|TRBJ2-7|TRBV30
CAWSWGGDEQYF
TGTGCCTGGAGTTGGGGAGGCGACGAGCAGTACTTC
>NA|few|TRBJ1-6|TRBV2
CASSPGTAFNSPLHF
TGTGCCAGCAGCCCTGGGACGGCTTTTAATTCACCCCTCCACTTT
>NA|few|TRBJ2-3|TRBV19
CASRRAFGGEADTQYF
TGTGCCAGTAGGCGGGCGTTTGGGGGCGAGGCAGATACGCAGTATTTT
>NA|few|TRBJ2-3|TRBV7-5
CASSLSADTQYF
TGTGCCAGCAGCCTTAGCGCAGATACGCAGTATTTT
>NA|NA|TRBJ2-5|TRBV7-8
CASRKDRQETQYF
TGTGCCAGCAGGAAGGACAGACAAGAGACCCAGTACTTC
>NA|many|TRBJ2-5|TRBV7-7
CASSLATVGETQYF
TGTGCTAGCAGCTTAGCAACAGTAGGAGAGACCCAGTACTTC
>NA|NA|TRBJ1-5|TRBV2
CASNLRSRMGHSNQPQHF
TGTGCCAGCAATCTGAGGTCCCGAATGGGCCATAGCAATCAGCCCCAGCATTTT
>NA|few|TRBJ1-1|TRBV18
CASSPDHGNTEAFF
TGTGCCAGCTCACCAGACCATGGGAACACTGAAGCTTTCTTT
>TRBD1|many|TRBJ2-7|TRBV30
CAWNRDRFYEQYF
TGTGCCTGGAACCGGGACAGGTTCTACGAGCAGTACTTC
>NA|NA|TRBJ1-2|TRBV30
CAWSQRAYGYTF
TGTGCCTGGAGTCAGAGGGCCTATGGCTACACCTTC
>TRBD1|NA|TRBJ2-3|TRBV19
CASQDRGITDTQYF
TGTGCCAGCCAGGACAGGGGGATCACAGATACGCAGTATTTT
>NA|many|TRBJ2-7|TRBV7-2
CASSSPQGEQYF
TGTGCCAGCAGCTCCCCCCAGGGGGAGCAGTACTTC
>NA|few|TRBJ2-5|TRBV9
CASSLDQGTQYF
TGTGCCAGCAGCCTGGACCAGGGGACCCAGTACTTC
>NA|many|TRBJ2-3|TRBV7-2
CASSLEDTDTQYF
TGTGCCAGCAGCTTAGAAGACACAGATACGCAGTATTTT
>NA|few|TRBJ2-3|TRBV6-4
CASKGNSGDTQYF
TGTGCCAGCAAAGGGAACAGTGGCGATACGCAGTATTTT
>NA|many|TRBJ2-5|TRBV29-1
CSVFQETQYF
TGCAGCGTATTTCAGGAGACCCAGTACTTC
>NA|NA|TRBJ1-2|TRBV30
CAWIKIKTGLSPNGYTF
TGTGCCTGGATTAAGATCAAAACGGGCCTCAGTCCGAATGGCTACACCTTC
>NA|NA|TRBJ1-4|TRBV2
CASSEGGEKLFF
TGTGCCAGCAGTGAAGGGGGTGAAAAACTGTTTTTT
>NA|NA|TRBJ2-3|TRBV12-2
CASRQRINRTGGGTDTQYF
TGTGCAAGTCGCCAGCGAATAAACCGAACAGGGGGCGGTACAGATACGCAGTATTTT
>NA|few|TRBJ2-5|TRBV2
CASSEDGETQYF
TGTGCCAGCAGTGAAGATGGGGAGACCCAGTACTTC
>NA|few|TRBJ1-1|TRBV4-2
CASSQGPVGTEAFF
TGTGCCAGCAGCCAAGGCCCGGTGGGCACTGAAGCTTTCTTT
>NA|once|TRBJ2-1|TRBV25-1
CASGREIPSAEQFF
TGTGCCAGCGGAAGGGAAATCCCCTCGGCGGAGCAGTTCTTC
>NA|NA|TRBJ2-3|TRBV30
CAWSEGGMAQYF
TGTGCCTGGAGTGAGGGGGGTATGGCGCAGTATTTT
>NA|NA|TRBJ1-2|TRBV5-6
CASGSTGTPQGNYGYTF
TGTGCCAGCGGGTCCACCGGGACACCTCAGGGTAACTATGGCTACACCTTC
>NA|NA|TRBJ1-5|TRBV7-9
CASEDPLINQPQHF
TGTGCCAGCGAGGACCCCCTTATCAATCAGCCCCAGCATTTT
>NA|few|TRBJ1-1|TRBV19
CASNFGGNTEAFF
TGTGCCAGTAATTTCGGGGGGAACACTGAAGCTTTCTTT
>NA|NA|TRBJ2-3|TRBV28
CASSQDTHTDTQYF
TGTGCCAGCAGTCAAGACACCCACACAGATACGCAGTATTTT
>NA|few|TRBJ2-1|TRBV10-1
CASSELGQGKNEQFF
TGCGCCAGCAGTGAGTTAGGGCAGGGAAAAAATGAGCAGTTCTTC
>TRBD1|NA|TRBJ1-6|TRBV5-6
CASSLGTGTAPLHF
TGTGCCAGCAGCTTGGGGACAGGGACTGCACCCCTCCACTTT